These T cell receptor beta chains were read from a single sample in a study of CXCR3-negative and CXCR3-positive naive CD8 T cells. TCRdb derives one entry per CDR3 protein from the 5' RACE reads, leaving out DNA. Its listing shows under 150,000 distinct CDR3 sequences. Sequencing was done on a sample of naive CXCR3+ CD8+ T cells from blood. The receptors originated from a human donor in good health. Some clones in this sample may be carry-over from other donors' samples. The CDR3 runs from the conserved cysteine through the conserved F or W.

J | V | CDR3
TRBJ2-1 | TRBV4-3 | CASSQDPTGLNEQFF
TRBJ1-1 | TRBV13 | CASSLGGIAEAFF
TRBJ2-7 | TRBV12-3/TRBV12-4 | CASSLPAGPYEQYF
TRBJ2-1 | TRBV5-1 | CASSLDQQVQFF
TRBJ2-7 | TRBV14 | CASSQDQSFVEQYF
TRBJ2-1 | TRBV9 | CASSVGLAGVYNEQFF
TRBJ2-7 | TRBV5-1 | CASSLKLAGDEQYF
TRBJ2-5 | TRBV20-1 | CSAADRESGETQYF
TRBJ1-2 | TRBV6-2/TRBV6-3 | CASTSDNSYGYTF
TRBJ2-5 | TRBV29-1 | CSVPLGSLETQYF
TRBJ2-7 | TRBV19 | CASSTPGQSSYEQYF
TRBJ2-7 | TRBV14 | CASSHPGLGFYEQYF
TRBJ1-5 | TRBV7-9 | CASSLEAAEYQPQHF
TRBJ1-4 | TRBV19 | CASKSSWQRNEKLFF
TRBJ2-1 | TRBV7-9 | CASSLGGGLSSYNEQFF
TRBJ1-5 | TRBV7-8 | CASSLGGGLGQPQHF
TRBJ2-1 | TRBV12-3/TRBV12-4 | CASSSPQREDHNNEQFF
TRBJ2-7 | TRBV20-1 | CSAREWAYEQYF
TRBJ2-1 | TRBV9 | CASSVEVKAGNEQFF
TRBJ2-5 | TRBV5-1 | CASSFFDDQETQYF
TRBJ2-7 | TRBV2 | CASSEALGPSLEQYF
TRBJ2-5 | TRBV7-3 | CASSTGLAGGQETQYF
TRBJ1-2 | TRBV10-3 | CAISVLGAAAGNYGYTF
TRBJ2-1 | TRBV3-1 | CAVGGGHYNEQFF
TRBJ2-7 | TRBV7-9 | CASSFLRTEQYF
TRBJ2-1 | TRBV29-1 | CSVERDRGVGEQFF
TRBJ1-1 | TRBV4-3 | CASSHGQDGDTEAFF
TRBJ1-2 | TRBV4-1 | CASSQDSGTGPGYTF
TRBJ2-7 | TRBV20-1 | CSARPGQVSYEQYF
TRBJ2-2 | TRBV7-9 | CASSLVPGELFF
TRBJ2-1 | TRBV19 | CASSATPGRWTEQFF
TRBJ1-5 | TRBV4-3 | CASSQGIGTDVDHPQHF
TRBJ2-5 | TRBV29-1 | CSVEGGGQTQYF
TRBJ2-2 | TRBV20-1 | CSALAMNTGELFF
TRBJ2-3 | TRBV13 | CASSFRKERLTDTQYF
TRBJ2-1 | TRBV29-1 | CSLRTGGEQFF
TRBJ2-6 | TRBV21-1 | CASSKIVISGANVLTF
TRBJ2-7 | TRBV2 | CARLRAGGSYEQYF
TRBJ2-6 | TRBV7-9 | CASSLDGRAGANVLTF
TRBJ2-7 | TRBV12-3/TRBV12-4 | CASSPFRDGDEQYF
TRBJ2-1 | TRBV20-1 | CSARDLDRANEQFF
TRBJ2-1 | TRBV6-5 | CASRTLENEQFF
TRBJ1-1 | TRBV29-1 | CSVEGSTAEAFF
TRBJ2-1 | TRBV12-3/TRBV12-4 | CASSPDASSGGLDEQFF